These 8 T cell receptor beta chains came from one sample sequenced in a study of shared clonotypes between healthy human individuals. The assay was immunoSEQ multiplex PCR, and TCRdb's table has in-frame clones only and misses some. The sample lists a few million clones, around 92% occurring once. Sequences were obtained from naive CD4+ T cells from PBMCs. The sample's subset: CD45RA+ positively selected. All receptors come from a man between 18 and 35 years old in good health. Some clones in this sample may be carry-over from other donors' samples.

The gene calls are TRBV10-1 and TRBJ2-5, with TRBD2 matching 14 bases. Germline V lookup: CDR1 WNHNN, CDR2 SYGVQD (reference sequence). The CDR3 is 16 amino acids. The junction had 4 bases not matched to a gene; V was cut back by 3 bases and J by 4 bases. The CDR3 sequence: CASSEGTSGRGETQYF. Written as DNA, the CDR3 is TGCGCCAGCAGTGAAGGGACTAGCGGGAGAGGAGAGACCCAGTACTTC.

The chain joins TRBV10-2 to TRBJ1-3; tentative D call: TRBD1 (5 bases). Trimming cost V 3 bases and J 4 bases, with 16 bases left between them. The germline V gene encodes CDR1 WSHSY and CDR2 SAAADI. The CDR3 loop spans 16 amino acids. CDR3 coding DNA: TGCGCCAGCAGTGACTCCGGGACGGCAAAAGGAAACACCATATATTTT. It is translated as CASSDSGTAKGNTIYF.

The J gene is TRBJ2-5, the V gene TRBV27; D gene unclear. This CDR3 is 15 amino acids long. The ends were cut back, 1 base at V and 1 base at J, with 10 bases in the middle. Per germline, CDR1 MNHEY and CDR2 SMNVEV (reference sequence). CDR3 in amino acids: CASSLYSVTQETQYF. DNA of the CDR3: TGTGCCAGCAGTTTATACAGTGTCACCCAAGAGACCCAGTACTTC.

The rearrangement links TRBV5-1 to TRBJ2-7; 9 nucleotides align to TRBD2. The CDR3 covers 15 residues. V shed 1 base and J 7 bases; nucleotides not matched to a gene: 9. Germline loops: CDR1 SGHRS, CDR2 YFSETQ. Here the CDR3 DNA reads TGCGCCAGCAGCTTGCTGGCGGGAGGGCCGAAAGAGCAGTACTTC. Residues: CASSLLAGGPKEQYF.

The rearrangement uses TRBV27 and TRBJ2-3, with D uncertain. CDR3 length: 14 residues. The germline CDR1 and CDR2 sequences are MNHEY and SMNVEV (reference sequence). V lost 6 bases and J 0 bases, leaving 10 bases between the germline ends. CDR3 amino acids: CASSQTPSTDTQYF. As DNA, the CDR3 is TGTGCCAGCAGCCAAACTCCTAGCACAGATACGCAGTATTTT.

The chain joins TRBV30 to TRBJ1-5, with D unresolved. CDR3 size: 16 residues. The V and J ends lost 0 bases and 2 bases respectively, with 14 bases between them. Germline values: CDR1 GTSNPN, CDR2 SVGIG (reference sequence). Here the CDR3 reads CAWSVEGGSGNQPQHF. The CDR3 nucleotides read TGTGCCTGGAGTGTAGAGGGCGGCTCTGGCAATCAGCCCCAGCATTTT.

The J gene is TRBJ2-2, the V gene TRBV28; maybe TRBD2 (6 bases). This CDR3 spans 15 amino acids. Deletions cut 3 bases from V and 4 bases from J, with 12 bases between. Germline CDR1 is MDHEN and CDR2 is SYDVKM. The CDR3 spells CASSFISSGTGELFF. CDR3 coding DNA: TGTGCCAGCAGTTTCATCAGTAGCGGCACCGGGGAGCTGTTTTTT.

Worth noting for this clone: The same CDR3 arises from other DNA sequences in this sample as well. J is TRBJ2-1 and V is TRBV5-4; D is unresolved. This CDR3 comprises 13 residues. Germline V lookup: CDR1 SGHNT, CDR2 YYREEE (reference sequence). The V end was cut by 0 bases, the J end by 5 bases, with 6 bases between. The CDR3 sequence is CASSLALNNEQFF. CDR3 sequence (DNA): TGTGCCAGCAGCTTGGCTCTTAACAATGAGCAGTTCTTC.